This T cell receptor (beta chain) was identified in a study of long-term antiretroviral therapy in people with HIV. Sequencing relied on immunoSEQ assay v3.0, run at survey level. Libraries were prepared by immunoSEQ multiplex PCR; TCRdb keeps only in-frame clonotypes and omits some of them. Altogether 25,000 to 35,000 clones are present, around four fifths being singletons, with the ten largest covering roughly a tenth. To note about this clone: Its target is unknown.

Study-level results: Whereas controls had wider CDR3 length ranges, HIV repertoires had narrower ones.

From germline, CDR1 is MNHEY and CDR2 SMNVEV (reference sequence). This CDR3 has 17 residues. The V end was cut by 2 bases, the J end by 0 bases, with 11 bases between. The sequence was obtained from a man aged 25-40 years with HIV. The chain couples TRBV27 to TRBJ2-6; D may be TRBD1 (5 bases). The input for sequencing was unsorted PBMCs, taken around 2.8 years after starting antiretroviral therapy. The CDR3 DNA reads TGTGCCAGCAGTTTAACAGGTTCCAACTCTGGGGCCAACGTCCTGACTTTC. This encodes CASSLTGSNSGANVLTF.